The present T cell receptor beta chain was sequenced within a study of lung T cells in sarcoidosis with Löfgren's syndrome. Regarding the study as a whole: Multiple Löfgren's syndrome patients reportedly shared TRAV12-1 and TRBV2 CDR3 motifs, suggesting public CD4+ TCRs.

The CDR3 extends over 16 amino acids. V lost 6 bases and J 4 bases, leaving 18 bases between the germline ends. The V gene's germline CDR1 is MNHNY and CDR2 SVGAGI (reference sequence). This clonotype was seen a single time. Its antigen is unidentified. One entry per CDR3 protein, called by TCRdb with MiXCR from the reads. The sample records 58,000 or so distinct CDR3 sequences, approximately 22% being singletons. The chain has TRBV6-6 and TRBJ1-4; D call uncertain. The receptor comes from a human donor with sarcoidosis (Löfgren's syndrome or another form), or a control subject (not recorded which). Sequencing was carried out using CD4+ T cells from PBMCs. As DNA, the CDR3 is TGTGCCAGCAGCCCCTCAGGAGGCAACGGTAATGAAAAACTGTTTTTT. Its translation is CASSPSGGNGNEKLFF.